The 11 T cell receptor beta chains given below trace back to one sample, sequenced in a study of blood T cell repertoires in COVID-19. Using immunoSEQ multiplex PCR, the repertoire was profiled, and TCRdb retains in-frame clones only, with some absent. The data hold some 270,000 clones, with about four fifths observed a single time. Source material: peripheral blood. The receptors originated from a person aged 70 to 85 with COVID-19, enrolled during active disease.

V usage is TRBV3-1 (or the pseudogene TRBV3-2) and J usage is TRBJ2-3; D is possibly TRBD2 (5 bases). Trimming cost V 0 bases and J 5 bases, with 6 bases left between them. The CDR3 has 13 amino acids. Looked up from germline, CDR1 is LGHDT and CDR2 is YNNKEL (reference sequence). The CDR3 sequence is CASSQERGDTQYF. The DNA for the CDR3 is TGTGCCAGCAGCCAAGAACGGGGAGATACGCAGTATTTT.

This clone was detected once. This chain uses TRBV6-4 with TRBJ1-1, with 10 bases lining up with TRBD1. CDR1 and CDR2 (germline): MRHNA, SNTAGT. V lost 5 bases, J lost 7 bases, and 4 bases stayed unmatched. CDR3 length equals 13 residues. CDR3 sequence (DNA): TGTGCCAGCAGTAAGGGACAGGGGTTTGAAGCTTTCTTT. Protein sequence: CASSKGQGFEAFF.

The J gene is TRBJ2-1, the V gene TRBV7-2, with TRBD1 matching over 8 bases. Germline CDR1 SGHTA, CDR2 FQGNSA. The trim removed 5 bases at V and 6 bases at J, leaving 9 bases unmatched. CDR3 length: 15 residues. The CDR3 is CASSPARGRINEQFF. CDR3 nucleotide sequence: TGTGCCAGCAGCCCTGCCAGGGGGCGCATCAATGAGCAGTTCTTC.

This clone has just a few counts. The chain links TRBV28 to TRBJ1-2; D call uncertain. This CDR3 has 13 residues. In germline, CDR1 is MDHEN, CDR2 SYDVKM. V was pared by 4 bases and J by 5 bases, with 11 bases between. The CDR3 sequence: CASSSLGIYGYTF. The DNA for the CDR3 is TGTGCCAGCAGTTCCCTCGGGATTTATGGCTACACCTTC.

The V gene is TRBV9, the J gene TRBJ2-5; 7 positions agree with TRBD1. The V and J ends lost 0 bases and 1 base, in that order; junction bases with no gene match: 6. CDR1 and CDR2 from the germline V gene are SGDLS and YYNGEE. The CDR3 spans 16 residues. The CDR3 is CASSVATGRAQETQYF. CDR3 nucleotides: TGTGCCAGCAGCGTAGCGACAGGGCGGGCCCAAGAGACCCAGTACTTC. Drawing the rest from reference TRBV9 and TRBJ2-5, the complete variable domain is DSGVTQTPKHLITATGQRVTLRCSPRSGDLSVYWYQQSLDQGLQFLIQYYNGEERAKGNILERFSAQQFPDLHSELNLSSLELGDSALYFCASSVATGRAQETQYFGPGTRLLVL.

The CDR3 loop reads CASSPRDSNTGELFF. The CDR3 DNA follows: TGTGCCAGCTCACCTCGGGACTCAAACACCGGGGAGCTGTTTTTT. The rearrangement joins TRBV18 to TRBJ2-2, with D perhaps matching TRBD2 (6 bases). V dropped 3 bases and J dropped 2 bases, with 10 bases sitting between them. CDR1 is KGHSH and CDR2 is LQKENI in the germline V gene. The CDR3 is made up of 15 amino acids.

CDR3 residues: CASSLTWGTGGDYYEQYF. The DNA for the CDR3 is TGCGCCAGCAGCTTGACATGGGGGACAGGGGGCGATTATTACGAGCAGTACTTC. The rearrangement uses TRBV5-1 and TRBJ2-7, with TRBD1 matching over 12 bases. The CDR3 runs 18 residues. The V gene's germline CDR1 is SGHRS and CDR2 YFSETQ. With 1 base clipped from V and 4 bases from J, the junction kept 12 bases outside the gene matches.

The chain links TRBV5-1 to TRBJ1-5; perhaps TRBD1 as D (6 bases). Trimming took off 4 bases at V and 3 bases at J, with 17 bases between the two ends. This CDR3 has 16 residues. The germline CDR1 and CDR2 sequences are SGHRS and YFSETQ. The CDR3: CASSLKQGFLNQPQHF. Here the CDR3 DNA reads TGCGCCAGCAGCCTGAAACAGGGATTCCTCAATCAGCCCCAGCATTTT.

The chain has TRBV7-2 and TRBJ2-7; D is possibly TRBD1 (6 bases). The V end was cut by 0 bases, the J end by 5 bases, with 14 bases between. Looked up from germline, CDR1 is SGHTA and CDR2 is FQGNSA. This CDR3 has 15 residues. DNA of the CDR3: TGTGCCAGCAGCTTAGCGGCCAGGGGTTTAGACGAGCAGTACTTC. It codes for CASSLAARGLDEQYF.

The gene calls are TRBV19 and TRBJ1-6, with 7 bases identical to TRBD1. CDR1 is LNHDA and CDR2 is SQIVND in the germline V gene (reference sequence). V was pared by 9 bases and J by 3 bases, with 8 bases of the junction left unmatched. The CDR3 extends over 15 amino acids. CDR3 residues: CASQGQAIYNSPLHF. DNA of the CDR3: TGTGCCAGCCAAGGACAGGCAATCTATAATTCACCCCTCCACTTT.

There are a few counts of this clone. The V call is TRBV9, the J call TRBJ1-1; 9 bases match TRBD1. This CDR3 has 15 amino acids. Looked up from germline, CDR1 is SGDLS and CDR2 is YYNGEE. J gave up 5 bases and V 3 bases, and 8 bases lay outside the gene matches. The CDR3 DNA follows: TGTGCCAGCAGCGAGAGAGGGACAGGGAGGACTGAAGCTTTCTTT. Translation: CASSERGTGRTEAFF.